These 32 T cell receptor beta chains were all obtained from the same sample, sequenced in a study of blood T cells in healthy people across ages. Next came a second PCR, run for about 6 to 12 cycles, which used a sample-barcoded 5' primer along with a J-beta primer mix. TCRdb re-called the 5' RACE reads through MiXCR, storing one row per CDR3 protein. The data contain 600,000 or so distinct CDR3 sequences, 25% to 35% of them seen just once; the ten biggest clones take up approximately 15%. What was sequenced was blood. The receptor set was obtained from a woman at least 80 years old in good health.

The table lists this clonotype with many counts. The V and J genes are TRBV5-1 and TRBJ2-1; D remains ambiguous. V was pared by 6 bases and J by 5 bases, with 18 bases between. CDR3 length: 15 amino acids. CDR1 and CDR2 from the germline V gene are SGHRS and YFSETQ. The CDR3 spells CASTPGRSENNEQFF. CDR3 DNA sequence: TGCGCCAGCACCCCCGGGCGGTCAGAAAACAATGAGCAGTTCTTC. Variable domain in full (rest from reference TRBV5-1 and TRBJ2-1): KAGVTQTPRYLIKTRGQQVTLSCSPISGHRSVSWYQQTPGQGLQFLFEYFSETQRNKGNFPGRFSGRQFSNSRSEMNVSTLELGDSALYLCASTPGRSENNEQFFGPGTRLTVL.

This clonotype was picked up many times. This rearrangement joins TRBV29-1 to TRBJ1-1; 7 positions agree with TRBD1. Germline CDR1 reads SQVTM; CDR2 reads ANQGSEA. This CDR3 has 15 residues. V shed 7 bases, J shed 0 bases, and the junction held 11 bases outside the gene matches. As DNA, the CDR3 is TGCAGCGCCTCCCCCGGACAGGTTTTGAACACTGAAGCTTTCTTT. Protein sequence: CSASPGQVLNTEAFF. The full variable domain, rest sourced from reference TRBV29-1 and TRBJ1-1, is SAVISQKPSRDICQRGTSLTIQCQVDSQVTMMFWYRQQPGQSLTLIATANQGSEATYESGFVIDKFPISRPNLTFSTLTVSNMSPEDSSIYLCSASPGQVLNTEAFFGQGTRLTVV.

The gene calls are TRBV5-1 and TRBJ2-1, with TRBD1 as a possible D gene (6 bases). This CDR3 is 13 amino acids long. The V gene's germline CDR1 is SGHRS and CDR2 YFSETQ. V was pared by 4 bases and J by 7 bases, with 12 bases between. CDR3 loop: CASSLNDRNEQFF. The CDR3 DNA sequence: TGCGCCAGCAGCCTAAATGACAGGAATGAGCAGTTCTTC.

This clonotype was counted at least ten times. The chain recombines TRBV12-3 or TRBV12-4 with TRBJ1-2; D uncertain. Trimming pared 1 base from V and 8 bases from J, leaving 11 bases between. This CDR3 region has 13 residues. The CDR3 spells CASSLGTKSGYTF. The CDR3 nucleotides are TGTGCCAGCAGTTTAGGGACTAAATCGGGCTACACCTTC.

This clonotype was detected ten times or more. V usage is TRBV14 and J usage is TRBJ2-1, with D perhaps TRBD1 or TRBD2 (5 bases each). Germline V gene lookup returns CDR1 SGHDN and CDR2 FVKESK. The CDR3 is made up of 15 amino acids. The ends were cut back, 0 bases at V and 10 bases at J, with 16 bases in the middle. The CDR3 bases are TGTGCCAGCAGCCAAGAGACAGTATGGGGGAACGAGCAGTTCTTC. Protein sequence: CASSQETVWGNEQFF.

This clonotype was found a few times. A read error may explain this, as a much larger clone is one base away. This chain joins TRBV7-2 and TRBJ1-6, with TRBD1 matching 8 bases. CDR1 and CDR2 (germline): SGHTA, FQGNSA. This CDR3 comprises 13 residues. CDR3 region: CASSPGQGRPRHF. In DNA form, the CDR3 reads TGTGCCAGCAGCCCCGGACAGGGTCGACCCCGCCACTTT.

In this sample, this clonotype turned up many times. The chain combines TRBV28 with TRBJ1-2, with TRBD1 matching 10 bases. The V segment lost 2 bases and the J segment 4 bases; nucleotides outside the gene matches: 7. CDR1 and CDR2 from the germline V gene are MDHEN and SYDVKM. The CDR3 covers 16 residues. Here the CDR3 DNA reads TGTGCCAGCAGTTTAATGGGGACAGGGGTTGGCTATGGCTACACCTTC. This gives the protein CASSLMGTGVGYGYTF.

The rearrangement links TRBV29-1 to TRBJ2-7; a possible D gene is TRBD1 (6 bases). V was clipped by 5 bases and J by 1 base, with 18 bases between them. Germline CDR1 and CDR2: SQVTM and ANQGSEA. The CDR3 has 15 amino acids. The CDR3 sequence: CSVRQDDFSSYEQYF. DNA of the CDR3: TGCAGCGTTCGACAGGACGACTTTTCATCCTACGAGCAGTACTTC.

The chain has TRBV27 and TRBJ2-1; TRBD2 agrees at 11 bases. CDR1 and CDR2 from the germline V gene are MNHEY and SMNVEV (reference sequence). CDR3 length: 15 amino acids. Losses at the gene ends were 2 bases for V and 10 bases for J; bases not matched to a gene: 7. The CDR3 protein is CASSLLAGGPGEQFF. CDR3 DNA: TGTGCCAGCAGTTTACTAGCGGGGGGCCCCGGAGAGCAGTTCTTC.

This clonotype was detected a few times. The chain is built from TRBV27 and TRBJ1-5; the D is unclear. Trimming left V 8 bases short and J 6 bases short, with 8 bases between. CDR3 size: 11 residues. Looked up from germline, CDR1 is MNHEY and CDR2 is SMNVEV (reference sequence). CDR3 nucleotides: TGTGCCAGCGGGATTGCTCAGCCCCAGCATTTT. As protein: CASGIAQPQHF.

This chain uses TRBV7-2 with TRBJ2-3, with 13 bases identical to TRBD2. This CDR3 comprises 15 residues. The germline gives CDR1 SGHTA, CDR2 FQGNSA. With V trimmed by 2 bases and J by 6 bases, 2 bases remained unmatched. CDR3 bases: TGTGCCAGCAGCTTATCGACTAGCGGGAGGGATACGCAGTATTTT. Encoded protein: CASSLSTSGRDTQYF.

This clonotype was detected ten times or more. The chain couples TRBV6-1 to TRBJ2-3; 7 nucleotides agree with TRBD1. Germline values: CDR1 MNHNS, CDR2 SASEGT. The CDR3 totals 13 residues. J lost 6 bases, V lost 6 bases, and 6 bases had no gene match. CDR3 loop: CASRTGNADTQYF. In DNA form, the CDR3 reads TGTGCCAGCAGGACAGGGAATGCGGATACGCAGTATTTT.

About this clonotype itself: This may stem from a read error, because a much larger clone lies one nucleotide away. The gene calls are TRBV20-1 and TRBJ1-2; D is unclear. Trimming stripped 0 bases from V and 8 bases from J, with 13 bases between. The CDR3 sequence is 13 residues long. Germline-derived CDR1 and CDR2 are DFQATT and SNEGSKA (reference sequence). In nucleotides, the CDR3 is TGCAGTGCTAGAGATCCCCTGGAAAAAGGCTACACCTTC. Amino acid sequence: CSARDPLEKGYTF.

In this sample, this clonotype turned up a few times. V is TRBV18 and J is TRBJ1-1, with TRBD1 identical over 9 bases. The CDR3 sequence is 17 residues long. J lost 5 bases, V lost 3 bases, and 13 bases had no gene match. The V gene's germline CDR1 is KGHSH and CDR2 LQKENI. CDR3 bases: TGTGCCAGCTCACCCACCACAGGGGGCGCGGGTCGGACTGAAGCTTTCTTT. Protein: CASSPTTGGAGRTEAFF.

V gene TRBV6-2 or TRBV6-3 combines with J gene TRBJ2-2; D gene ambiguous. The CDR3 covers 10 residues. The germline V and J ends were trimmed by 4 bases and 8 bases, with 2 bases remaining between them. CDR1 and CDR2 (germline): MNHEY, SVGEGT. The DNA for the CDR3 is TGTGCCAGCAGTTCTGGGGAGCTGTTTTTT. This translates into CASSSGELFF.

This clonotype was seen many times. The CDR3 spells CASSLVRSRGREQFF. In nucleotides, the CDR3 is TGTGCCAGCAGCTTGGTCCGCAGCAGGGGGAGGGAGCAGTTCTTC. The V gene is TRBV5-6, the J gene TRBJ2-1; maybe TRBD1 (7 bases). V gave up 0 bases and J gave up 10 bases, with 17 bases separating them. The germline V gene has CDR1 SGHDT and CDR2 YYEEEE. This CDR3 spans 15 amino acids.

This clonotype was picked up one time. The V and J genes are TRBV30 and TRBJ1-2; 9 bases are shared with TRBD1. This CDR3 is 12 amino acids long. Germline V lookup: CDR1 GTSNPN, CDR2 SVGIG (reference sequence). V dropped 2 bases and J dropped 13; count of bases not matched to a gene: 8. The CDR3 spells CAWSKRLTGGTF. DNA of the CDR3: TGTGCCTGGAGTAAGAGATTGACAGGGGGCACCTTC.

The CDR3 nucleotides read TGCGCCAGCAGTGAGGGACAGGGCCCAGAGACCCAGTACTTC. Encoded protein: CASSEGQGPETQYF. This chain uses TRBV10-2 with TRBJ2-7; 8 bases fit TRBD1. TRBJ2-5 explains the end of the DNA better; the J call may be wrong. Germline assignment: CDR1 WSHSY and CDR2 SAAADI. This CDR3 has 14 amino acids.

Concerning this clonotype: At one end, the junction sequence differs from germline, possibly due to a read error. The chain is built from TRBV11-2 and TRBJ2-1; D is possibly TRBD2 (7 bases). The CDR3 sequence is 17 residues long. Germline CDR1 is SGHAT and CDR2 is FQNNGV. CDR3: CAGSLGPGGQFSNEQFF. CDR3 nucleotide sequence: TGTGCCGGCAGCTTAGGACCGGGGGGCCAGTTTTCCAATGAGCAGTTCTTC.

This clonotype was seen only a few times. The chain couples TRBV7-9 to TRBJ1-6; D is undetermined. Deletions cut 2 bases from V and 7 bases from J, with 6 bases between. CDR3 length: 13 residues. Germline V gene sequence: CDR1 SEHNR, CDR2 FQNEAQ (reference sequence). DNA for the CDR3: TGTGCCAGCAGCTTATCACCCAATTCACCCCTCCACTTT. It is translated as CASSLSPNSPLHF.

This clonotype was counted at least ten times. The rearrangement links TRBV9 to TRBJ2-7; 8 bases align to TRBD1. This CDR3 is 14 amino acids long. CDR1 SGDLS and CDR2 YYNGEE come from the germline V gene. Trimming took 3 bases from V and 4 from J; bases not matched to a gene: 6. The CDR3 loop reads CASSAGQGGYEQYF. CDR3 bases: TGTGCCAGCAGCGCCGGACAGGGCGGTTACGAGCAGTACTTC.

In the case of this clonotype: It may be a read error: a sequence one base away is much more abundant. The V call is TRBV5-6, the J call TRBJ2-5, with a tentative D call TRBD1 (6 bases). Germline loops: CDR1 SGHDT, CDR2 YYEEEE. This CDR3 comprises 16 residues. V was shortened by 0 bases and J by 11 bases, with 23 bases between the two germline ends. CDR3 residues: CASSLAGNRVHNEQYF. The DNA for the CDR3 is TGTGCCAGCAGCTTGGCGGGAAACAGGGTCCACAATGAGCAGTACTTC. Complete variable domain (other parts from reference TRBV5-6 and TRBJ2-5): DAGVTQSPTHLIKTRGQQVTLRCSPKSGHDTVSWYQQALGQGPQFIFQYYEEEERQRGNFPDRFSGHQFPNYSSELNVNALLLGDSALYLCASSLAGNRVHNEQYFGPGTRLLVL.

This clonotype has a handful of counts. The chain has TRBV6-1 and TRBJ1-1; TRBD1 matches 8 bases. This CDR3 spans 17 amino acids. The junction had 15 bases not matched to a gene; V was cut back by 8 bases and J by 1 base. Germline V CDR1 and CDR2: MNHNS, SASEGT. The CDR3 DNA reads as TGTGCCAGCCGGACCGGCACCAGGGGGCGCGGGAACACTGAAGCTTTCTTT. Amino acid sequence: CASRTGTRGRGNTEAFF.

This clonotype occurred a few times. A single base separates this from a much larger clone, so it may be a read error. The V and J genes are TRBV5-1 and TRBJ2-7, with TRBD2 matching 11 bases. This CDR3 comprises 16 residues. Trimming removed 4 bases from V and 7 bases from J; junction bases left unmatched: 13. Germline assignment: CDR1 SGHRS and CDR2 YFSETQ. The CDR3 reads CASSLRLAGSYNEQYF. CDR3 nucleotides: TGCGCCAGCAGCCTAAGACTAGCGGGGAGCTACAATGAGCAGTACTTC.

As to this clonotype: At one boundary the junction diverges from the germline segment, which might be a read error. The chain joins TRBV4-1 to TRBJ1-1; no clear D gene. The CDR3 consists of 12 residues. The germline V gene has CDR1 MGHRA and CDR2 YSYEKL. CDR3 DNA sequence: TGCGCCAGCAGCCAAGATCTTCTCAGGTCTATCTTT. This sequence encodes CASSQDLLRSIF.

The chain uses TRBV7-2 and TRBJ2-5; D is possibly TRBD1 (6 bases). Judging by the DNA end, TRBJ2-7 fits better; the J call may be wrong. The CDR3 is made up of 14 amino acids. Germline V gives CDR1 SGHTA, CDR2 FQGNSA. The CDR3 sequence: CASSLEGENYEQYF. DNA of the CDR3: TGTGCCAGCAGCTTAGAGGGGGAAAACTACGAGCAGTACTTC.

A remark on this clonotype: A much more abundant neighbour one base away suggests this may be a read error. The gene calls are TRBV7-9 and TRBJ2-7; D may be TRBD1 (6 bases). The J call may be incorrect, as the DNA end agrees better with TRBJ2-5. The CDR3 has 15 residues. CDR1 and CDR2 from the germline V gene are SEHNR and FQNEAQ (reference sequence). CDR3 bases: TGTGCCGGCAGCGGACAGAGGAGAATTGTTGAGACCCAGTACTTC. It specifies CAGSGQRRIVETQYF.

V usage is TRBV30 and J usage is TRBJ2-7, with a weak D call TRBD1 (6 bases). This CDR3 has 16 residues. CDR1 is GTSNPN, CDR2 SVGIG, per germline (reference sequence). Deletions cut 0 bases from V and 10 bases from J, with 25 bases between. CDR3 residues: CAWSVGGAGPREPQYF. Here the CDR3 DNA reads TGTGCCTGGAGTGTAGGGGGAGCAGGTCCGAGGGAGCCCCAGTACTTC.

The CDR3 loop reads CASSHGDYSQPQHF. CDR3 DNA: TGTGCCAGCAGCCACGGGGATTACAGTCAGCCCCAGCATTTT. This rearrangement joins TRBV4-2 to TRBJ1-5; D remains unclear. The CDR3 is 14 residues long. V shed 3 bases and J shed 6 bases, with 12 bases lying between them. Looked up from germline, CDR1 is LGHNA and CDR2 is YNFKEQ.

This clonotype was seen many times. This chain links TRBV6-6 with TRBJ2-5; D tentatively fits TRBD1 or TRBD2 (5 bases each). Trimming removed 7 bases at V and 1 base at J, with 19 bases between. The CDR3 has 16 amino acids. Germline V lookup: CDR1 MNHNY, CDR2 SVGAGI (reference sequence). CDR3 sequence: CASNPPIRGTQETQYF. The CDR3 bases are TGTGCCAGCAACCCCCCGATTAGAGGGACCCAAGAGACCCAGTACTTC.

This clonotype was seen many times. The V gene is TRBV7-2, the J gene TRBJ1-2; TRBD1 aligns across 8 bases. Looked up from germline, CDR1 is SGHTA and CDR2 is FQGNSA. The V and J ends lost 5 bases and 8 bases, in that order; junction bases with no gene match: 10. This CDR3 is 14 amino acids long. This CDR3 reads CASSGYGQGVGYTF. As DNA, the CDR3 is TGTGCCAGCAGCGGATACGGACAGGGCGTCGGCTACACCTTC.

This clonotype was picked up many times. This rearrangement joins TRBV10-3 to TRBJ2-7; TRBD1 agrees at 8 bases. V was pared by 10 bases and J by 7 bases, with 12 bases of the junction left unmatched. Germline-derived CDR1 and CDR2 are ENHRY and SYGVKD. The CDR3 covers 13 residues. The CDR3 reads CATNQGALGEQYF. DNA for the CDR3: TGTGCCACAAATCAGGGGGCGCTGGGTGAGCAGTACTTC.